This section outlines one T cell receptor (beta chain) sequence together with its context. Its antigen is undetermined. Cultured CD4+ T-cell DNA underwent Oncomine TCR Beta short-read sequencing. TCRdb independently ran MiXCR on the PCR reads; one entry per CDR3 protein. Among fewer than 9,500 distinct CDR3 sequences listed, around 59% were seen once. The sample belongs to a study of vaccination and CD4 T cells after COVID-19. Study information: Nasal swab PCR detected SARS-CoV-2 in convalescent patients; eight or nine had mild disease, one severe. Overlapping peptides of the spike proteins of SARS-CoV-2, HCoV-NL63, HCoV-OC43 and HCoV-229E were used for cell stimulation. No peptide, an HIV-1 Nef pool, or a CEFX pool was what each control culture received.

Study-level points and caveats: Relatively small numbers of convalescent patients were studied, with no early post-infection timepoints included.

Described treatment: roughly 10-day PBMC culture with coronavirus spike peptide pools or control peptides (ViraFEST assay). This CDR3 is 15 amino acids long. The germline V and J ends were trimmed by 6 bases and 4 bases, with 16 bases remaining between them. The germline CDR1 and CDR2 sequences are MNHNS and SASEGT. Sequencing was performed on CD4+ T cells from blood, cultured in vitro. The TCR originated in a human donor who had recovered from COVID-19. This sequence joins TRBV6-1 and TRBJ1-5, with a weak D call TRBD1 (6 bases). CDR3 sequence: CASSGGGRENQPQHF. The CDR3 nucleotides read TGTGCCAGCAGCGGCGGGGGCAGGGAGAATCAGCCCCAGCATTTT.